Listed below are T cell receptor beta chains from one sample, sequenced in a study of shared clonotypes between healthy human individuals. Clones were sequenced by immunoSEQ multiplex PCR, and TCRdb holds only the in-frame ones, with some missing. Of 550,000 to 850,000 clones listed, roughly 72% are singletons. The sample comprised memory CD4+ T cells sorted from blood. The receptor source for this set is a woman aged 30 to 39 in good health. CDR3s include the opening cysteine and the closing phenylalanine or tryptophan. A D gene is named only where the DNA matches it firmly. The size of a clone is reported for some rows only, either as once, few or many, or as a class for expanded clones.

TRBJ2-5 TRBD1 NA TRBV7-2 CASSLMGTGEETQYF TGTGCCAGCAGCCTCATGGGGACAGGGGAGGAGACCCAGTACTTC
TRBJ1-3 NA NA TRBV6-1 CASSDRVSGNTIYF TGTGCCAGCAGTGACAGGGTCTCTGGAAACACCATATATTTT
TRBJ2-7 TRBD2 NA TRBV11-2 CASSLGVAGVSYEQYF TGTGCCAGCAGCTTAGGGGTGGCGGGAGTGTCCTACGAGCAGTACTTC
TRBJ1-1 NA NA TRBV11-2 CASSGVVGGTEAFF TGTGCCAGCAGCGGAGTCGTCGGGGGAACTGAAGCTTTCTTT
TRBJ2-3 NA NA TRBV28 CASSLSWGASTDTQYF TGTGCCAGCAGTTTATCTTGGGGTGCTAGCACAGATACGCAGTATTTT
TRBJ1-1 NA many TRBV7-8 CASSTQRDTEAFF TGTGCCAGCAGCACTCAAAGGGACACTGAAGCTTTCTTT
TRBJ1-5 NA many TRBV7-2 CASSFVMGSNQPQHF TGTGCCAGCAGCTTTGTGATGGGTAGCAATCAGCCCCAGCATTTT
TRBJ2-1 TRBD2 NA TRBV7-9 CASSWSGNSYNEQFF TGTGCCAGCAGCTGGAGCGGGAATTCCTACAATGAGCAGTTCTTC
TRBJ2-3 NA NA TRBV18 CASSASQATDTQYF TGTGCCAGCTCAGCGAGCCAGGCAACAGATACGCAGTATTTT
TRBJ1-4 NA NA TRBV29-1 CSVGPPGGSVANEKLFF TGCAGCGTGGGGCCTCCAGGAGGTAGTGTGGCTAATGAAAAACTGTTTTTT
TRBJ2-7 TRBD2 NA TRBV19 CASSFWTSGQTSYEQYF TGTGCCAGTAGTTTCTGGACTAGCGGGCAAACCTCCTACGAGCAGTACTTC
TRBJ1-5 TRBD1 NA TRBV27 CASSLRGHQPQHF TGTGCCAGCAGTTTAAGGGGGCATCAGCCCCAGCATTTT
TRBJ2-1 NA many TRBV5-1 CASSLDRGGYNEQFF TGCGCCAGCAGCTTGGACAGGGGAGGATACAATGAGCAGTTCTTC
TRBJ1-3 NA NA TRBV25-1 CASSERENSRGNTIYF TGTGCCAGCAGTGAAAGGGAAAACAGTCGGGGAAACACCATATATTTT
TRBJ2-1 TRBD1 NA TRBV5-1 CASSPGQGIINEQFF TGCGCCAGCAGTCCGGGACAGGGCATCATCAATGAGCAGTTCTTC
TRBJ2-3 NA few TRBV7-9 CASSPGWVDTQYF TGTGCCAGCAGTCCTGGGTGGGTGGATACGCAGTATTTT
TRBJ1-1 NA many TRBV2 CASSEYVTGSNPYF TGTGCCAGCAGTGAATATGTAACAGGAAGTAATCCCTATTTC
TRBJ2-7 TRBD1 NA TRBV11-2 CASTRQGGGLGEQYF TGTGCCAGCACCCGACAGGGCGGAGGTTTAGGGGAGCAGTACTTC
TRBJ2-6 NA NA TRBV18 CASSPRRDSGANVLTF TGTGCCAGCTCACCAAGGAGAGACTCTGGGGCCAACGTCCTGACTTTC
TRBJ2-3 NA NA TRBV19 CASSPRTSTDTQYF TGTGCCAGTAGTCCGAGGACTAGCACAGATACGCAGTATTTT
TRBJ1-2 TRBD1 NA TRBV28 CASSLWDRGHSYGYTF TGTGCCAGCAGTCTATGGGACAGGGGGCATAGCTATGGCTACACCTTC
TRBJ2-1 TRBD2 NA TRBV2 CASSYASGRVGNEQFF TGTGCCAGCAGTTATGCTAGCGGGAGGGTGGGGAATGAGCAGTTCTTC
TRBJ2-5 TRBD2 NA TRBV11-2 CASSLGLVVETQYF TGTGCCAGCAGCTTGGGACTAGTTGTCGAGACCCAGTACTTC
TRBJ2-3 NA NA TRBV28 CASSLRKLSSSQYF TGTGCCAGCAGTTTAAGGAAGCTTAGCTCATCGCAGTATTTT
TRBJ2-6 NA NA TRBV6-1 CASNSFSGANVLTF TGTGCCAGCAATAGCTTTTCTGGGGCCAACGTCCTGACTTTC
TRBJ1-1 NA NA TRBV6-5 CASSYSNRPNTEAFF TGTGCCAGCAGTTACTCGAATCGCCCGAACACTGAAGCTTTCTTT
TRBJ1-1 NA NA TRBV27 CASSLRPGAMNTEAFF TGTGCCAGCAGTTTGCGTCCGGGGGCGATGAACACTGAAGCTTTCTTT
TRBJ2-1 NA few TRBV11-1 CASSALSAIDYNEQFF TGTGCCAGCAGCGCCTTGTCGGCCATTGACTACAATGAGCAGTTCTTC
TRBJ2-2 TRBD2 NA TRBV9 CASSVHASGRVLAGATNTGELFF TGTGCCAGCAGCGTTCACGCCTCTGGGAGGGTTTTAGCGGGAGCTACGAACACCGGGGAGCTGTTTTTT
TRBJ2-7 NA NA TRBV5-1 CASSDPGFYEQYF TGCGCCAGCAGTGATCCAGGGTTCTACGAGCAGTACTTC
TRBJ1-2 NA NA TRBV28 CASDGGRANYGYTF TGTGCCTCCGATGGGGGGAGAGCTAACTATGGCTACACCTTC
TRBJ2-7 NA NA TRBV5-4 CASRLENDEQYF TGTGCCAGCAGACTGGAGAACGACGAGCAGTACTTC
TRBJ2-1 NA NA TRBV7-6 CASSFGRWSNEQFF TGTGCCAGCAGCTTCGGCCGCTGGTCTAATGAGCAGTTCTTC
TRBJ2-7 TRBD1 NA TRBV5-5 CASGTGNYEQYF TGTGCCAGCGGGACAGGTAACTACGAGCAGTACTTC
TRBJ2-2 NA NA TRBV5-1 CASSPRWNTGELFF TGCGCCAGCAGCCCCCGATGGAACACCGGGGAGCTGTTTTTT
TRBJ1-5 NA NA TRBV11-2 CASSPRGRDQPQHF TGTGCCAGCAGTCCTCGAGGGAGGGATCAGCCCCAGCATTTT
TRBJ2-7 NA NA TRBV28 CASRYRVEGLHEQYF TGTGCCAGCAGATACAGGGTCGAGGGCTTACACGAGCAGTACTTC
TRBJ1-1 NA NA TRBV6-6 CASSYSRGVLTEAFF TGTGCCAGCAGTTACTCGCGGGGGGTTTTAACTGAAGCTTTCTTT
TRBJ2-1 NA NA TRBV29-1 CSYLDRTNNEQFF TGCAGCTATCTGGACCGCACTAACAATGAGCAGTTCTTC
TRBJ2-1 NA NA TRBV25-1 CASSETNEQFF TGTGCCAGCAGTGAAACCAATGAGCAGTTCTTC
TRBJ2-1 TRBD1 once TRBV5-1 CASSPPGTGYNEQFF TGCGCCAGCAGCCCGCCCGGGACAGGGTACAATGAGCAGTTCTTC